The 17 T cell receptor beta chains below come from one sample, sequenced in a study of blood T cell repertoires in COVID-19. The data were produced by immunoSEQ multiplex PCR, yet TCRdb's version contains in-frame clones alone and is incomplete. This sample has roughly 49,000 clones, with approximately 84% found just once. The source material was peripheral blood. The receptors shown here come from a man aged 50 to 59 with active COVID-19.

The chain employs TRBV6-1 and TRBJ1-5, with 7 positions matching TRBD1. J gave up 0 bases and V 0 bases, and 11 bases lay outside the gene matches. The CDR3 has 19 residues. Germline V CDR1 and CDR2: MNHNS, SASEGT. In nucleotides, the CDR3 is TGTGCCAGCAGTGAAGCGCTTCGGGACAGATCTTATAGCAATCAGCCCCAGCATTTT. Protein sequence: CASSEALRDRSYSNQPQHF.

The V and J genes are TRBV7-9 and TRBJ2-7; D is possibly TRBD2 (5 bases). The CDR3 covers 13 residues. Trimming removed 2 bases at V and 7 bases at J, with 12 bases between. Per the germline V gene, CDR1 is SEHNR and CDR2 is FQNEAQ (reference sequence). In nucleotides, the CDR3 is TGTGCCAGCAGCTTACCCTCTACGGGAGAGCAGTACTTC. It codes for CASSLPSTGEQYF.

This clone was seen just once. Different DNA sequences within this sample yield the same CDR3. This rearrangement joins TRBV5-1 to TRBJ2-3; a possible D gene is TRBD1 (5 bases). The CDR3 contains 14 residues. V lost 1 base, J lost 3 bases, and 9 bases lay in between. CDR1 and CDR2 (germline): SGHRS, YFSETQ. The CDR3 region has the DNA TGCGCCAGCAGCTTGCAGGGTTGGACAGATACGCAGTATTTT. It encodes CASSLQGWTDTQYF. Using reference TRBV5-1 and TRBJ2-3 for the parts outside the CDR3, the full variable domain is KAGVTQTPRYLIKTRGQQVTLSCSPISGHRSVSWYQQTPGQGLQFLFEYFSETQRNKGNFPGRFSGRQFSNSRSEMNVSTLELGDSALYLCASSLQGWTDTQYFGPGTRLTVL.

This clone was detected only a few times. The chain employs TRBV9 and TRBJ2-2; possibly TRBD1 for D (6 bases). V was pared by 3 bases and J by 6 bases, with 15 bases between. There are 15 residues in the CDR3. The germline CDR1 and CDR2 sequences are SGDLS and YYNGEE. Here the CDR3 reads CASSEIQGPSGELFF. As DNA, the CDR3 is TGTGCCAGCAGCGAAATACAGGGTCCGTCCGGGGAGCTGTTTTTT. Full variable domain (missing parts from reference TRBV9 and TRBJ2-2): DSGVTQTPKHLITATGQRVTLRCSPRSGDLSVYWYQQSLDQGLQFLIQYYNGEERAKGNILERFSAQQFPDLHSELNLSSLELGDSALYFCASSEIQGPSGELFFGEGSRLTVL.

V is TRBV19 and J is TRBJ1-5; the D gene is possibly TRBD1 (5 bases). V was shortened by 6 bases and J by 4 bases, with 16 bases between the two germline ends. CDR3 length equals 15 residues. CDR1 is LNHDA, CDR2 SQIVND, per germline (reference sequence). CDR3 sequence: CASSFLATGNQPQHF. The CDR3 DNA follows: TGTGCCAGTAGCTTCCTTGCCACAGGTAATCAGCCCCAGCATTTT. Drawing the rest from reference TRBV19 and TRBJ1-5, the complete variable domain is DGGITQSPKYLFRKEGQNVTLSCEQNLNHDAMYWYRQDPGQGLRLIYYSQIVNDFQKGDIAEGYSVSREKKESFPLTVTSAQKNPTAFYLCASSFLATGNQPQHFGDGTRLSIL.

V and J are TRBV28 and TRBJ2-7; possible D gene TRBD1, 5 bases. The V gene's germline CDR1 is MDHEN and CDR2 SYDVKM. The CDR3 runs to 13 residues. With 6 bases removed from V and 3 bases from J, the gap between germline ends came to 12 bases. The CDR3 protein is CASSPLGDYEQYF. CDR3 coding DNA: TGTGCCAGCAGCCCATTAGGGGACTACGAGCAGTACTTC.

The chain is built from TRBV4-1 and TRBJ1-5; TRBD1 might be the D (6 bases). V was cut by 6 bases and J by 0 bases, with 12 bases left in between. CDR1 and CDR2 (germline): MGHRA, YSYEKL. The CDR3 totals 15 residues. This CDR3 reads CASRPDRSSNQPQHF. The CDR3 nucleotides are TGCGCCAGCAGACCCGACAGGTCTAGCAATCAGCCCCAGCATTTT.

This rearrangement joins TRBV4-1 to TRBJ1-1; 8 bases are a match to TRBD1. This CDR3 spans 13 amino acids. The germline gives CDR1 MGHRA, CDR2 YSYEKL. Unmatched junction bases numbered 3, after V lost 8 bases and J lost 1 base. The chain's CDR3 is CASQQGGNTEAFF. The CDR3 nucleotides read TGCGCCAGCCAACAGGGGGGGAACACTGAAGCTTTCTTT.

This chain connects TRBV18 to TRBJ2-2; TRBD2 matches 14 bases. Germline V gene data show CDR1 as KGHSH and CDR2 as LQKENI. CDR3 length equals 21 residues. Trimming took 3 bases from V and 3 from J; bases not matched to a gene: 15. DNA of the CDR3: TGTGCCAGCTCACCTCCGCGACTAGCGGGGGGGAACTGGCGGGACACCGGGGAGCTGTTTTTT. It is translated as CASSPPRLAGGNWRDTGELFF.

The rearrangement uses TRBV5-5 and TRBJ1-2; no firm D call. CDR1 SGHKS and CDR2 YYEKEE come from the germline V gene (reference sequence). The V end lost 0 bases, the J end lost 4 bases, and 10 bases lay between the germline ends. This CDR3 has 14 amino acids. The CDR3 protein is CASSLVREPYGYTF. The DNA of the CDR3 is TGTGCCAGCAGCTTGGTACGGGAACCCTATGGCTACACCTTC.

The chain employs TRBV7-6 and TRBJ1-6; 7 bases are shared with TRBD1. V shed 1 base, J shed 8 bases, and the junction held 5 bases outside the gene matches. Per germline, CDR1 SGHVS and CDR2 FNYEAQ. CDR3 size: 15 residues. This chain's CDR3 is CASSLVSGGDSPLHF. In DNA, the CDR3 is TGTGCCAGCAGCTTAGTTTCAGGGGGTGATTCACCCCTCCACTTT.

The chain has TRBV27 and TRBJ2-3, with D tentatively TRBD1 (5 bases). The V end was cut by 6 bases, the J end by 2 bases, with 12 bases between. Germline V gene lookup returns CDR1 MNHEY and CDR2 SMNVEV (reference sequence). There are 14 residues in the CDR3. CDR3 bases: TGTGCCAGCAGCCCCGACAGAGACACAGATACGCAGTATTTT. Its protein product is CASSPDRDTDTQYF.

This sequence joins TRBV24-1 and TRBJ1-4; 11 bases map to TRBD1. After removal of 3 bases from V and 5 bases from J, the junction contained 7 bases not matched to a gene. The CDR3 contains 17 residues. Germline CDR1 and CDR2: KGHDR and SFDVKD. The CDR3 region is CATSDRGQGDWNEKLFF. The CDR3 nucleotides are TGTGCCACCAGTGATCGGGGACAGGGGGACTGGAATGAAAAACTGTTTTTT.

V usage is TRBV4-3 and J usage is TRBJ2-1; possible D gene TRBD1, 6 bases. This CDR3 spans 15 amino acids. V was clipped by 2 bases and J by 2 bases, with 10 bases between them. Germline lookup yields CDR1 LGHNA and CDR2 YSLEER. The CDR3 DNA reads TGCGCCAGCAGCCAAATGGACAGCGCCTACAATGAGCAGTTCTTC. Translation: CASSQMDSAYNEQFF.

The CDR3: CASSLLTGGMNTEAFF. The CDR3 DNA reads TGCGCCAGCAGCTTGCTCACGGGGGGGATGAACACTGAAGCTTTCTTT. The chain is built from TRBV5-1 and TRBJ1-1, with TRBD1 as a possible D gene (5 bases). Trimming took off 1 base at V and 0 bases at J, with 13 bases between the two ends. The CDR3 contains 16 residues. CDR1 is SGHRS, CDR2 YFSETQ, per germline. Supplemented by reference TRBV5-1 and TRBJ1-1, the full variable domain reads KAGVTQTPRYLIKTRGQQVTLSCSPISGHRSVSWYQQTPGQGLQFLFEYFSETQRNKGNFPGRFSGRQFSNSRSEMNVSTLELGDSALYLCASSLLTGGMNTEAFFGQGTRLTVV.

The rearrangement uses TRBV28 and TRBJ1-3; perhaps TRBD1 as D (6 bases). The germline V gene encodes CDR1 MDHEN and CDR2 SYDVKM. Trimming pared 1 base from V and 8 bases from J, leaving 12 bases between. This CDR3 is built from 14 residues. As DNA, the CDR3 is TGTGCCAGCAGTTTATTACAGGGCCGAGACACCATATATTTT. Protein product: CASSLLQGRDTIYF.

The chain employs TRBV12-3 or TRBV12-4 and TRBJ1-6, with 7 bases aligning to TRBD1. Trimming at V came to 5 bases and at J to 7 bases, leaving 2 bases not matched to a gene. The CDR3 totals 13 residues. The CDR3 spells CASSGQANSPLHF. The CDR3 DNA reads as TGTGCCAGCAGTGGACAGGCAAATTCACCCCTCCACTTT.